These T cell receptor beta chains were read from a single sample in a study of blood T cell repertoires in COVID-19. Sequencing was performed with immunoSEQ multiplex PCR; in TCRdb, only in-frame clones are kept and a portion is missing. The repertoire has 95,000 or so clones, approximately 85% of them found once; the top ten carry around a sixth. Material: peripheral blood. Receptors originate from a woman over 75 with active or convalescent COVID-19. Each CDR3 is given without its conserved first and last residue. Fields, in order: CDR3 protein, D gene, V gene, CDR3 length, J gene. D genes are given only for firm matches.

ASSYQGNQETQY NA TRBV5-1 12 TRBJ2-5
ASSEVRNEKLF NA TRBV2 11 TRBJ1-4
ASSLISGLAGRLSNEQF TRBD2 TRBV7-2 17 TRBJ2-1
ASSLEGAGGETQY TRBD2 TRBV7-2 13 TRBJ2-5
ASSVAGGTYEQY TRBD2 TRBV9 12 TRBJ2-7
SVPLAGARNEQF TRBD2 TRBV29-1 12 TRBJ2-1
ASDNQIGVQETQY NA TRBV27 13 TRBJ2-5
ASTPVGSNQETQY NA TRBV6-5 13 TRBJ2-5
ATTIQGIADTQY TRBD1 TRBV10-3 12 TRBJ2-3
ASSRTSGAGDTQY TRBD2 TRBV7-3 13 TRBJ2-3
ASSRIGTGLIEQY NA TRBV21-1 13 TRBJ2-7